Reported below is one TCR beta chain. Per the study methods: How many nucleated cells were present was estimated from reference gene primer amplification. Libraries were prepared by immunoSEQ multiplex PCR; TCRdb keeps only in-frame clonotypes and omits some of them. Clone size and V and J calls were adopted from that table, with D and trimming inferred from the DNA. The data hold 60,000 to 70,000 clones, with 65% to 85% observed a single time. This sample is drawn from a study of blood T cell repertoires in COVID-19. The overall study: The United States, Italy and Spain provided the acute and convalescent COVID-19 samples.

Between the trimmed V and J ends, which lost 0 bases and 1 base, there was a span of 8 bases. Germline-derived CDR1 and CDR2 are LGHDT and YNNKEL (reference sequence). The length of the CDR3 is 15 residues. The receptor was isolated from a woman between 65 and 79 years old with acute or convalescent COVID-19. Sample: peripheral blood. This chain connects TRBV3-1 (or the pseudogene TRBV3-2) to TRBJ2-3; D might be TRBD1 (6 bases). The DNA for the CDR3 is TGTGCCAGCAGCCAAGATCCAGGGGGCACAGATACGCAGTATTTT. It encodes CASSQDPGGTDTQYF.